The clone carrying this T cell receptor (beta chain) was counted ten times or more. Its specificity is not known. This specimen comes from a study of T cells in Graves' hyperthyroidism and ophthalmopathy. Study at large: Initial diagnosis, before any treatment, was when peripheral blood was collected. Findings of the study overall: A model of 13 V-J pairs discriminated ophthalmopathy from stable hyperthyroidism.

TCR beta CDR3 sequences were amplified from RNA transcripts. TCR CDR3 regions were first amplified by RT-PCR with HTBI primers. TCRdb reprocessed the multiplex PCR reads via MiXCR and lists one record per CDR3 protein. The repertoire consists of hundreds of thousands of distinct CDR3 sequences, with roughly 15% occurring once and the leading ten covering approximately 4.2%. Each diagnosis drew on symptoms, thyroxine, TRAb, thyroid ultrasound and orbital computed tomography findings. PBMCs were sourced from roughly 10 ml fresh peripheral blood. The sample taken for sequencing was blood. The sequence came from a woman aged 40 to 50 with Graves' ophthalmopathy.

CDR3 DNA: TGTGCCAGCAGTTTATTAGGACAGGGCTATGGCTACACCTTC. Protein product: CASSLLGQGYGYTF. This chain uses TRBV27 with TRBJ1-2; 8 bases line up with TRBD1. After removal of 1 base from V and 4 bases from J, the junction contained 2 bases not matched to a gene. Germline V gives CDR1 MNHEY, CDR2 SMNVEV (reference sequence). This CDR3 is 14 amino acids long.